Listed below are T cell receptor beta chains from one sample, sequenced in a study of identical twins. TCRdb re-analysed the 5' RACE reads in MiXCR, keeping a single row per CDR3 protein. Among hundreds of thousands of distinct CDR3 sequences listed, about 8.9% were seen once. This same sample was also part of a study on yellow fever vaccine responses in identical twins.

Sequenced material: memory (CD45RO+) T cells sorted from blood. The source of these receptors is a woman between 18 and 30 years old in good health. Each CDR3 is given with its conserved first and last residue. The order of the fields is CDR3 length, clone size, J gene, V gene, D gene, CDR3 protein, CDR3 DNA. D genes are given only for firm matches. Expanded clones get a size class; other rows say once, few or many, or leave the size out.

>20|many|TRBJ2-6|TRBV12-3/TRBV12-4|TRBD2
CASSFGFGAGKESGANVLTF
TGTGCCAGCAGTTTCGGGTTTGGAGCGGGGAAAGAATCTGGGGCCAACGTCCTGACTTTC
>13|few|TRBJ1-2|TRBV2|.
CASSERGYQGYTF
TGTGCCAGCAGTGAAAGGGGGTATCAAGGCTACACCTTC
>14|.|TRBJ2-7|TRBV29-1|TRBD2
CSVTQREGSYEQYF
TGCAGCGTTACCCAGCGGGAGGGATCCTACGAGCAGTACTTC
>14|many|TRBJ1-1|TRBV3-1|.
CASSQDSWGTEAFF
TGTGCCAGCAGCCAAGACTCGTGGGGCACTGAAGCTTTCTTT
>15|many|TRBJ1-1|TRBV3-1|.
CASSQGQGLNTEAFF
TGTGCCAGCAGCCAAGGTCAGGGGTTGAACACTGAAGCTTTCTTT
>14|few|TRBJ1-1|TRBV6-1|TRBD1
CASSTTGGNTEAFF
TGTGCCAGCAGTACGACAGGGGGGAACACTGAAGCTTTCTTT
>17|.|TRBJ1-3|TRBV5-1|.
CASSLQTTGNSGNTIYF
TGCGCCAGCAGCTTACAAACGACCGGCAACTCTGGAAACACCATATATTTT
>16|many|TRBJ2-3|TRBV5-4|TRBD2
CASSRRTSGGTDTQYF
TGTGCCAGCAGCCGTCGGACTAGCGGGGGCACAGATACGCAGTATTTT
>14|few|TRBJ2-1|TRBV20-1|TRBD2
CSAWTSGVYNEQFF
TGCAGTGCCTGGACTAGCGGGGTCTACAATGAGCAGTTCTTC
>15|many|TRBJ2-1|TRBV6-1|TRBD2
CASSKTSGGIDEQFF
TGTGCCAGCAGTAAGACTAGCGGGGGGATTGATGAGCAGTTCTTC
>16|many|TRBJ1-3|TRBV28|.
CASSFSGGRTGNTIYF
TGTGCCAGCAGTTTCTCGGGGGGGCGAACTGGAAACACCATATATTTT
>13|.|TRBJ2-5|TRBV5-6|.
CASSFSERETQYF
TGTGCCAGCAGCTTTAGTGAGCGAGAGACCCAGTACTTC
>16|many|TRBJ2-1|TRBV24-1|TRBD1
CATSDRDRAVGNEQFF
TGTGCCACCAGTGATCGGGACAGGGCCGTTGGGAATGAGCAGTTCTTC
>16|few|TRBJ2-1|TRBV2|.
CASSGGGGRVHNEQFF
TGTGCCAGCAGTGGGGGAGGTGGCAGGGTACACAATGAGCAGTTCTTC
>15|many|TRBJ1-1|TRBV20-1|TRBD1
CSAIRQGASGTEAFF
TGCAGTGCCATTAGACAGGGGGCATCTGGGACTGAAGCTTTCTTT
>14|many|TRBJ1-1|TRBV28|.
CASSQVFMNTEAFF
TGTGCCAGCAGTCAAGTCTTCATGAACACTGAAGCTTTCTTT
>12|.|TRBJ2-7|TRBV18|TRBD1
CASADRESGQYF
TGTGCCAGCGCAGACAGGGAATCGGGGCAGTACTTC
>13|many|TRBJ2-1|TRBV20-1|.
CSAPLAYYNEQFF
TGCAGTGCCCCACTAGCATATTACAATGAGCAGTTCTTC
>15|few|TRBJ2-7|TRBV5-6|.
CASSLEESLGYEQYF
TGTGCCAGCAGCTTGGAAGAGAGCCTAGGCTACGAGCAGTACTTC
>13|.|TRBJ2-7|TRBV28|.
CASSLWEKYEQYF
TGTGCCAGCAGTTTATGGGAGAAATACGAGCAGTACTTC
>15|many|TRBJ2-7|TRBV3-1|TRBD1
CASSQQDRIIYEQYF
TGTGCCAGCAGCCAGCAGGACAGGATCATTTACGAGCAGTACTTC
>16|few|TRBJ2-1|TRBV6-1|.
CASSEERVAPYNEQFF
TGTGCCAGCAGTGAAGAAAGGGTAGCGCCCTACAATGAGCAGTTCTTC
>14|few|TRBJ2-7|TRBV24-1|.
CATSDSGLTYEQYF
TGTGCCACCAGTGATTCCGGACTAACCTACGAGCAGTACTTC
>12|.|TRBJ1-2|TRBV20-1|.
CSATTGSVGYTF
TGCAGTGCGACAACAGGGAGCGTGGGCTACACCTTC
>15|.|TRBJ1-2|TRBV25-1|TRBD1
CASSEFGTGQSRYTF
TGTGCCAGCAGTGAATTTGGGACAGGGCAAAGTCGCTACACCTTC
>15|.|TRBJ2-3|TRBV5-4|.
CASSPGIRSTDTQYF
TGTGCCAGCAGCCCTGGGATCAGATCCACAGATACGCAGTATTTT
>16|many|TRBJ2-3|TRBV12-3/TRBV12-4|TRBD1
CASSLSRQGFTDTQYF
TGTGCCAGCAGTTTATCAAGACAGGGCTTCACAGATACGCAGTATTTT
>18|many|TRBJ2-1|TRBV3-1|TRBD1
CASSQPPEGTGGSREQFF
TGTGCCAGCAGCCAGCCCCCTGAGGGGACAGGGGGCTCACGAGAGCAGTTCTTC
>14|few|TRBJ2-6|TRBV2|.
CASSRDTGANVLTF
TGTGCCAGCAGTCGGGACACTGGGGCCAACGTCCTGACTTTC
>16|.|TRBJ2-5|TRBV20-1|.
CSARARPPSVQETQYF
TGCAGTGCTAGAGCCAGACCCCCTAGCGTACAAGAGACCCAGTACTTC
>13|.|TRBJ2-1|TRBV25-1|TRBD1
CASSELWDREQFF
TGTGCCAGCAGTGAACTCTGGGACAGAGAGCAGTTCTTC
>14|many|TRBJ2-2|TRBV6-5|.
CASSYRGQTGELFF
TGTGCCAGCAGTTACCGGGGTCAGACCGGGGAGCTGTTTTTT
>14|many|TRBJ2-7|TRBV3-1|.
CASSQAGTSYEQYF
TGTGCCAGCAGCCAAGCAGGGACCTCCTACGAGCAGTACTTC
>14|many|TRBJ2-2|TRBV6-4|TRBD1
CASSDTGVTGELFF
TGTGCCAGCAGTGATACAGGGGTCACCGGGGAGCTGTTTTTT
>11|few|TRBJ1-4|TRBV29-1|.
CSVPVGEKLFF
TGCAGCGTTCCCGTAGGGGAAAAACTGTTTTTT
>14|.|TRBJ2-7|TRBV10-2|TRBD1
CASSENRGQNEQYF
TGCGCCAGCAGTGAGAACAGGGGGCAGAACGAGCAGTACTTC
>16|.|TRBJ2-3|TRBV5-1|TRBD2
CASSLVASGGSDTQYF
TGCGCCAGCAGCTTGGTTGCTAGCGGGGGGTCAGATACGCAGTATTTT
>18|.|TRBJ2-1|TRBV7-8|TRBD2
CASSRGLAGETNYNEQFF
TGTGCCAGCAGCAGGGGACTAGCGGGAGAAACAAACTACAATGAGCAGTTCTTC
>15|many|TRBJ1-1|TRBV7-8|TRBD1
CASSVSGTGTTEAFF
TGTGCCAGCAGCGTCTCCGGGACAGGGACCACTGAAGCTTTCTTT
>15|many|TRBJ1-5|TRBV4-1|.
CASSQGTAVNQPQHF
TGCGCCAGCAGCCAAGGAACTGCCGTAAATCAGCCCCAGCATTTT
>14|few|TRBJ1-6|TRBV20-1|.
CSATISGPNSPLHF
TGCAGTGCTACAATCAGTGGACCCAATTCACCCCTCCACTTT
>14|few|TRBJ2-5|TRBV28|.
CASSLLGGPETQYF
TGTGCCAGCAGTCTCCTAGGAGGTCCAGAGACCCAGTACTTC
>17|few|TRBJ1-2|TRBV27|TRBD1
CASSLEGTGTLNYGYTF
TGTGCCAGCAGTTTAGAAGGGACAGGAACACTTAACTATGGCTACACCTTC
>16|.|TRBJ2-3|TRBV2|TRBD2
CASSPERRGGTDTQYF
TGTGCCAGCAGCCCCGAGCGGCGGGGGGGCACAGATACGCAGTATTTT
>13|few|TRBJ2-2|TRBV7-7|.
CASSSASIGELFF
TGTGCCAGCAGCTCCGCGTCGATCGGGGAGCTGTTTTTT
>15|.|TRBJ1-1|TRBV15|.
CATSRGDYRNTEAFF
TGTGCCACCAGCAGAGGGGATTATAGGAACACTGAAGCTTTCTTT